The clone carrying this T cell receptor beta chain came up many times. Its antigen is currently unknown. Germline V gene lookup returns CDR1 MNHEY and CDR2 SMNVEV (reference sequence). After removal of 5 bases from V and 8 bases from J, the junction contained 6 bases not matched to a gene. The CDR3 is made up of 13 amino acids. The sample comes from a study of CD8 T cells in ankylosing spondylitis. General study points: Before this, some motif variants had been reported in reactive arthritis synovial fluid and blood. Reported data indicate significant enrichment of disease-linked clones within matched ankylosing spondylitis synovial fluid. What appeared characteristic of ankylosing spondylitis blood was a TCR beta motif of eight highly homologous variants.

Quantitative barcoded 5'-RACE was used to prepare TCR beta libraries. TCRdb independently ran MiXCR on the 5' RACE reads; one entry per CDR3 protein. The sample has 200,000 to 300,000 distinct CDR3 sequences; 7.5% to 9% are singletons. The sequencing sample was made of blood, either unsorted or a sorted T cell fraction (not recorded which). This TCR was recovered from a male donor with ankylosing spondylitis or in good health (not recorded which). This chain connects TRBV27 to TRBJ1-2; 9 bases align to TRBD1. This CDR3 reads CASSTNRGRGYTF. As DNA, the CDR3 is TGTGCCAGCAGTACAAACAGGGGGCGCGGCTACACCTTC.